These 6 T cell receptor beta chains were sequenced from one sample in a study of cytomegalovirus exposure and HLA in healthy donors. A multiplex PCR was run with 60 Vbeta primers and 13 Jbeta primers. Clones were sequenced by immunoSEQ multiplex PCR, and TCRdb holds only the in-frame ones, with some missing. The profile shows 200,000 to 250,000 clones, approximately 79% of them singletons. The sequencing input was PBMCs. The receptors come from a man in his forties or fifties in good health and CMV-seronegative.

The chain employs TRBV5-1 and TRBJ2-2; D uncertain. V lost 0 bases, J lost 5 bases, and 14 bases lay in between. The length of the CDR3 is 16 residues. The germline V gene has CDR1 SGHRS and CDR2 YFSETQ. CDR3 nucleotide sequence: TGCGCCAGCAGCTTGGTTTCGGCAGGTTTGACCGGGGAGCTGTTTTTT. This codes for CASSLVSAGLTGELFF.

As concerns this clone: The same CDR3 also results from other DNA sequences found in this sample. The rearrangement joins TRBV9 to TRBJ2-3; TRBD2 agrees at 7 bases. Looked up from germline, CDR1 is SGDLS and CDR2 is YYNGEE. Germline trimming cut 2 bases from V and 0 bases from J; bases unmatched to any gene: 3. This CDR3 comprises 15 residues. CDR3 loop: CASSVGGGSTDTQYF. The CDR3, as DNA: TGTGCCAGCAGCGTGGGGGGAGGGAGCACAGATACGCAGTATTTT.

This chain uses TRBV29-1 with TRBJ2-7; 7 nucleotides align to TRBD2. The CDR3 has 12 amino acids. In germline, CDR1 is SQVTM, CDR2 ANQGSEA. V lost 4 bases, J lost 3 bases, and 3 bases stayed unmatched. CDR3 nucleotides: TGCAGCGTTGTAATAGCGGGCTACGAGCAGTACTTC. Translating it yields CSVVIAGYEQYF.

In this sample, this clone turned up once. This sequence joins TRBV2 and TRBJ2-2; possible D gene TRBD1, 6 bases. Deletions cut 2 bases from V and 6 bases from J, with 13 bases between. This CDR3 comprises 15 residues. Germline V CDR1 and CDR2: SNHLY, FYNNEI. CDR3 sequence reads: CASSEWGLGAGELFF. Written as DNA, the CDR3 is TGTGCCAGCAGTGAATGGGGGCTGGGAGCCGGGGAGCTGTTTTTT.

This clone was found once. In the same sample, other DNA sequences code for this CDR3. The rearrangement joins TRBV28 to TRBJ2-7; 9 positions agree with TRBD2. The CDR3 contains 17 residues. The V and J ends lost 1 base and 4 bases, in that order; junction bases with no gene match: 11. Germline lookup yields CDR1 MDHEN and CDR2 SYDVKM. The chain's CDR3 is CASSLSLSAGGPYEQYF. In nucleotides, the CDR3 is TGTGCCAGCAGTTTATCTCTCTCGGCGGGGGGGCCATACGAGCAGTACTTC.

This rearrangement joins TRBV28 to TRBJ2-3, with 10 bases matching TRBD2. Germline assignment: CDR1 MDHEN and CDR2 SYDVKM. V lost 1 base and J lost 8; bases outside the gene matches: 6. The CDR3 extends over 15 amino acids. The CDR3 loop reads CASSLYLAGEATQYF. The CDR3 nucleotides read TGTGCCAGCAGTTTATATCTAGCGGGAGAGGCTACGCAGTATTTT.